A selection of T cell receptor beta chains follows, all from one sample in a study of T cell clonotyping in hematopoietic cell transplantation. Some clones are missing from TCRdb's copy, which holds only in-frame ones; the method was immunoSEQ multiplex PCR. This sample has approximately 9,500 clones; about 75% occur once, and the top ten carry roughly 7.9%. Sequences were derived from PBMCs, sampled 30 days after allogeneic stem cell transplant. The receptor source for this set is a female patient aged 40-50 years who had an allogeneic stem cell transplant from a related donor, so T cells may come from the graft donor. Some clones in this sample may be carry-over from other donors' samples. The CDR3 runs from the conserved cysteine through the conserved F or W. The order of the fields is D gene, J gene, clone size, V gene, CDR3 protein, CDR3 DNA. The D gene is left open where the match is weak. Size values are once, few and many counts, or a class for expanded clones, and some rows have none.

.	TRBJ1-5	medium-sized	TRBV7-9	CASSLGMGQPQHF	TGTGCCAGCAGCTTAGGTATGGGACAGCCCCAGCATTTT
TRBD1	TRBJ2-7	.	TRBV19	CASSADRGHYEQYF	TGTGCCAGTAGTGCCGACAGGGGGCACTACGAGCAGTACTTC
.	TRBJ2-5	few	TRBV5-4	CASSSWDTGEQETQYF	TGTGCCAGCAGCTCGTGGGACACGGGGGAACAAGAGACCCAGTACTTC
.	TRBJ1-2	.	TRBV7-2	CASSREGFGGYTF	TGTGCCAGCAGCCGCGAGGGTTTTGGTGGCTACACCTTC
.	TRBJ2-2	.	TRBV29-1	CSVETNGELFF	TGCAGCGTTGAAACTAACGGGGAGCTGTTTTTT
TRBD2	TRBJ2-7	.	TRBV15	CATSPRVREPYEQYF	TGTGCCACCAGCCCTCGGGTGCGGGAGCCCTACGAGCAGTACTTC
.	TRBJ1-1	.	TRBV28	CASSLRGPNTEAFF	TGTGCCAGCAGTTTGCGGGGACCTAACACTGAAGCTTTCTTT
.	TRBJ2-3	.	TRBV5-4	CASSRVPRDRTDTQYF	TGTGCCAGCAGCCGAGTGCCACGGGACCGCACAGATACGCAGTATTTT
.	TRBJ2-7	few	TRBV9	CASSEMGEYEQYF	TGTGCCAGCAGCGAAATGGGGGAGTACGAGCAGTACTTC
.	TRBJ1-5	once	TRBV27	CASSLRGNQPQHF	TGTGCCAGCAGTTTAAGAGGAAATCAGCCCCAGCATTTT
TRBD1	TRBJ2-7	.	TRBV18	CASSPNRQGGTYEQYF	TGTGCCAGCTCACCTAACCGACAGGGGGGGACCTACGAGCAGTACTTC
.	TRBJ2-7	.	TRBV6-5	CASSYSGSSYEQYF	TGTGCCAGCAGTTACTCGGGGAGCTCCTACGAGCAGTACTTC
TRBD1	TRBJ1-1	.	TRBV29-1	CSVGGGQGQYTEAFF	TGCAGCGTTGGGGGGGGACAGGGACAGTATACTGAAGCTTTCTTT
.	TRBJ2-3	.	TRBV7-3	CASSLTQGWTQYF	TGTGCCAGCAGCTTAACCCAGGGATGGACGCAGTATTTT